The clone carrying this T cell receptor (beta chain) was recorded a few times. The sample originates from a study of patients and donors after allogeneic stem cell transplantation. The CDR3 sequence is 17 residues long. CDR1 is SGHAT, CDR2 FQNNGV, per germline. Trimming cost V 1 base and J 4 bases; bases outside gene matches: 7. TCRdb re-called the RT-PCR reads through MiXCR, storing one row per CDR3 protein. The sample carries 190,000 or so distinct CDR3 sequences, 41% recorded once. The sequence derives from a human donor who was either an allogeneic HSCT recipient or a stem cell or donor lymphocyte infusion donor (not recorded which). It is not recorded whose cells these are; they may come from a transplant donor. The V gene is TRBV11-2, the J gene TRBJ1-1, with 12 bases matching TRBD1. The sequenced material came from blood, either unsorted or a sorted T cell fraction (not recorded which). CDR3: CASSLGGTGGLATEAFF. The DNA for the CDR3 is TGTGCCAGCAGCTTAGGAGGGACAGGGGGCTTGGCCACTGAAGCTTTCTTT.